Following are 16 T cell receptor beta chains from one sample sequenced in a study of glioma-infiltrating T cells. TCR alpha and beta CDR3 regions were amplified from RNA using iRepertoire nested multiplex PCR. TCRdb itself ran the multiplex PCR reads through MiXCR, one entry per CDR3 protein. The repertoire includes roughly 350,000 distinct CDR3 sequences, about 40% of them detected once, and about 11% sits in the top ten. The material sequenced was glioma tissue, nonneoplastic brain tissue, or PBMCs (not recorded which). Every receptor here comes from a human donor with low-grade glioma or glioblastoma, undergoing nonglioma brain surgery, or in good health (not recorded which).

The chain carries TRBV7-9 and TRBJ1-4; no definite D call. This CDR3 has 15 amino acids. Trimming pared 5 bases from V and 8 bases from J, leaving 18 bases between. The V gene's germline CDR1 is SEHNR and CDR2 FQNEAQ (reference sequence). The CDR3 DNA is TGTGCCAGCAGCCCCAAGTCCCCTGCCGGCGAAAAACTGTTTTTT. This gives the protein CASSPKSPAGEKLFF.

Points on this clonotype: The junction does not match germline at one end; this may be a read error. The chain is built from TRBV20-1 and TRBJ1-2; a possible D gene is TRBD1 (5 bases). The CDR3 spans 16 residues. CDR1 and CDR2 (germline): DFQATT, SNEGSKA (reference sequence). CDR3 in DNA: TGCAGTGCTAGAATGGGGGGATTCCCCACTAACTATGGCCACACCTTC. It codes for CSARMGGFPTNYGHTF.

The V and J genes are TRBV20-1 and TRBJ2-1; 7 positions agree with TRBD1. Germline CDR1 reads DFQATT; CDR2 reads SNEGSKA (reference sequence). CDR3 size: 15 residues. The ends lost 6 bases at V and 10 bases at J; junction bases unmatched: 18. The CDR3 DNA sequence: TGCAGTGCAACCTCCACAGGGGCCAGCTCCTACGAGCAGTTCTTC. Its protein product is CSATSTGASSYEQFF.

The CDR3 loop reads CASSPSEGDEQYF. The CDR3 DNA reads TGTGCCAGCAGTCCCTCCGAGGGGGACGAGCAGTACTTC. This chain joins TRBV12-3 or TRBV12-4 and TRBJ2-7; tentative D call: TRBD1 (6 bases). V lost 5 bases and J 5 bases, leaving 13 bases between the germline ends. This CDR3 comprises 13 residues.

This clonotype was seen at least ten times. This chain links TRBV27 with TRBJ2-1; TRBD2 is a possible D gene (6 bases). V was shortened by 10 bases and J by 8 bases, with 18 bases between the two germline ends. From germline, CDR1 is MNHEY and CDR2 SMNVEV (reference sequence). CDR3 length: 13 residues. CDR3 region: CATKRLGVDEQFF. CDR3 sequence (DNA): TGTGCCACCAAGAGACTAGGTGTGGATGAGCAGTTCTTC.

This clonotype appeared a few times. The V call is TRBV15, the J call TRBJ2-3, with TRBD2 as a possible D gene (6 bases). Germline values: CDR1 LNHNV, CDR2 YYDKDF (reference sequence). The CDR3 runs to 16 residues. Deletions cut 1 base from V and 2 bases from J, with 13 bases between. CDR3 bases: TGTGCCACCAGCAGAGCTGGAGGGAAGGCCACAGATACGCAGTATTTT. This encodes CATSRAGGKATDTQYF.

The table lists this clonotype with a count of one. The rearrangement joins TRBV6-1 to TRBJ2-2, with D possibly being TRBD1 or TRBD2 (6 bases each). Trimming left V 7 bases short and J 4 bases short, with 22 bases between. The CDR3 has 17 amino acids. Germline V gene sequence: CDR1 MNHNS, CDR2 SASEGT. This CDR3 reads CASTRPFDRRGTGELFF. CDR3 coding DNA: TGTGCCAGCACTCGTCCTTTCGACAGGAGGGGCACCGGGGAGCTGTTTTTT.

The CDR3 here is CASGLPPAGGGDSYNEQFF. In nucleotides, the CDR3 is TGTGCTAGTGGTTTGCCACCGGCGGGAGGGGGAGACTCCTACAATGAGCAGTTCTTC. V usage is TRBV12-5 and J usage is TRBJ2-1, with 9 positions matching TRBD2. Germline values: CDR1 LGHNT, CDR2 FRNRAP. V lost 2 bases to trimming and J lost 0 bases; unmatched junction nucleotides: 11. There are 19 residues in the CDR3.

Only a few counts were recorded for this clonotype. The CDR3 is CASSISGSHTEAFF. The CDR3 coding sequence is TGTGCCAGTAGTATCTCCGGGAGCCACACTGAAGCTTTCTTT. The chain is built from TRBV19 and TRBJ1-1; unclear D gene. V dropped 3 bases and J dropped 3 bases, with 11 bases sitting between them. There are 14 residues in the CDR3. CDR1 is LNHDA and CDR2 is SQIVND in the germline V gene (reference sequence).

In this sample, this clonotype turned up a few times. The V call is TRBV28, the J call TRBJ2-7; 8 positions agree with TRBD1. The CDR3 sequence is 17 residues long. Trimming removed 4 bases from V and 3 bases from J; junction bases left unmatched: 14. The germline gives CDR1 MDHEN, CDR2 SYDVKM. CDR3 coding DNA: TGTGCCAGCAGTTCCGCCCTCAGGGGGCCCCCTAACTACGAGCAGTACTTC. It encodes CASSSALRGPPNYEQYF.

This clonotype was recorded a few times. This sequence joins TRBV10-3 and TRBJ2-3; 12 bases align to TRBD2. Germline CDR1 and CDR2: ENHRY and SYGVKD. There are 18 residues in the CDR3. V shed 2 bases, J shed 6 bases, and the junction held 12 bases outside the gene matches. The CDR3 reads CAISEPRLAGVHEDTQYF. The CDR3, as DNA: TGTGCCATCAGTGAGCCCCGACTAGCGGGAGTTCACGAGGATACGCAGTATTTT.

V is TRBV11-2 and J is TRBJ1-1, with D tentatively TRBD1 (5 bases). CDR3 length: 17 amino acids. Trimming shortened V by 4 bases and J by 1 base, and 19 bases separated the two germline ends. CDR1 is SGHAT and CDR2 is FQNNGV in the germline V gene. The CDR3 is CASSSPNLGGANTEAFF. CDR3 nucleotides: TGTGCCAGCAGCTCACCAAACCTGGGAGGGGCGAACACTGAAGCTTTCTTT. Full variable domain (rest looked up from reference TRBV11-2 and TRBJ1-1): EAGVAQSPRYKIIEKRQSVAFWCNPISGHATLYWYQQILGQGPKLLIQFQNNGVVDDSQLPKDRFSAERLKGVDSTLKIQPAKLEDSAVYLCASSSPNLGGANTEAFFGQGTRLTVV.

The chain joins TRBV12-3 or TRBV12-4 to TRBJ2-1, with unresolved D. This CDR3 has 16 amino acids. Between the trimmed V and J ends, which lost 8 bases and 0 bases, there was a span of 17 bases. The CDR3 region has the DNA TGTGCCAGCCTGAGGAGCGAGGCCCGCTCCTACAATGAGCAGTTCTTC. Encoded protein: CASLRSEARSYNEQFF.

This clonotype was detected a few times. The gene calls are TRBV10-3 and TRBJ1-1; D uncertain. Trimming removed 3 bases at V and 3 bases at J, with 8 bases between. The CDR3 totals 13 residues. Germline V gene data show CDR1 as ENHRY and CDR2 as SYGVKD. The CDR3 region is CAISDKADTEAFF. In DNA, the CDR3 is TGTGCCATCAGTGATAAGGCGGACACTGAAGCTTTCTTT.

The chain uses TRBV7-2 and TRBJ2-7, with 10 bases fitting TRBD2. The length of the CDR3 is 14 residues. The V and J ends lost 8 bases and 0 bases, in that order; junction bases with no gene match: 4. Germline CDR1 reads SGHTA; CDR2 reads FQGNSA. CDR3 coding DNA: TGTGCCAGCGAAACTAGCGGGGCCTCCTACGAGCAGTACTTC. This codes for CASETSGASYEQYF.

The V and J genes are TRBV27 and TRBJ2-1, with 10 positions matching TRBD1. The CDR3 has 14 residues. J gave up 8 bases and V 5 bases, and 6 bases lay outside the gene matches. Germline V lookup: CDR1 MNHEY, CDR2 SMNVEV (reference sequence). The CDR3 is CASSAGQGIHEQFF. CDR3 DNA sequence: TGTGCCAGCAGTGCGGGACAGGGGATCCATGAGCAGTTCTTC.